Shown below are 17 T cell receptor beta chains from a single sample sequenced in a study of read filtering for tumor transcriptome and immune sequencing. This library used roughly 400 ng RNA and molecular barcoded adaptors spanning alpha/delta and beta/gamma chains. TCRdb re-analysed the reads in MiXCR, keeping a single row per CDR3 protein. The sample lists more than 45,000 distinct CDR3 sequences, 15% to 20% occurring once. The sample consisted of a population of CD138-negative cells sorted from bone marrow. The receptors shown here come from a donor aged 40 or older with multiple myeloma.

Ten or more counts support this clonotype. The chain couples TRBV7-3 to TRBJ2-3; 11 bases align to TRBD2. Losses at the gene ends were 2 bases for V and 6 bases for J; bases not matched to a gene: 1. The CDR3 spans 14 residues. The germline V gene has CDR1 SGHTA and CDR2 FQGTGA. DNA of the CDR3: TGTGCCAGCAGCTTAGGGACTAGCGGCGATACGCAGTATTTT. Translation gives CASSLGTSGDTQYF.

This clonotype was recorded at least ten times. J is TRBJ2-1 and V is TRBV10-3, with TRBD2 identical over 7 bases. V shed 5 bases and J 9 bases; nucleotides not matched to a gene: 10. Germline V gives CDR1 ENHRY, CDR2 SYGVKD. This CDR3 has 14 residues. The CDR3 loop reads CAISFSGPEGEQFF. For the CDR3, the DNA is TGTGCCATCAGTTTTAGCGGGCCTGAGGGTGAGCAGTTCTTC.

As regards this clonotype: A much larger clone differs from this one at a single base, so this may be a read error. The CDR3 loop reads CASGSGVWKGGEEDQPQHF. The CDR3 nucleotides read TGTGCTAGTGGTTCGGGGGTGTGGAAAGGGGGCGAAGAGGATCAGCCCCAGCATTTT. The chain recombines TRBV12-5 with TRBJ1-5, with 7 bases fitting TRBD1. The germline gives CDR1 LGHNT, CDR2 FRNRAP. V trimming: 4 bases; J trimming: 5 bases; junction bases outside the gene matches: 20. CDR3 size: 19 residues.

The sample holds one count of this clonotype. One junction end disagrees with the germline gene, perhaps due to a read error. The chain uses TRBV3-1 and TRBJ2-1; 12 positions agree with TRBD2. The CDR3 sequence is 17 residues long. From germline, CDR1 is LGHDT and CDR2 YNNKEL (reference sequence). In nucleotides, the CDR3 is TGTGCCAGCAGCCAAGATCAGGCTAGCGGGAGGGCCTTTGAGCAGCTCTTC. This gives the protein CASSQDQASGRAFEQLF.

Concerning this clonotype: A much larger clone differs from this one at a single base, so this may be a read error. This rearrangement joins TRBV11-3 to TRBJ1-1; D remains ambiguous. The CDR3 covers 13 residues. CDR1 is SGHNT, CDR2 YENEEA, per germline. For the CDR3, the DNA is TGTGCCGGCAGCTTAGCCCAGGTGGGTGAAGCTTTCTTT. Encoded protein: CAGSLAQVGEAFF.

This clonotype was picked up many times. J is TRBJ2-2 and V is TRBV6-2 or TRBV6-3, with TRBD1 identical over 7 bases. The germline V gene encodes CDR1 MNHEY and CDR2 SVGEGT. V lost 5 bases and J lost 4; bases outside the gene matches: 4. The CDR3 has 14 amino acids. For the CDR3, the DNA is TGTGCCAGCAGTAACAGGGGAATCACCGGGGAGCTGTTTTTT. It encodes CASSNRGITGELFF.

This clonotype was found many times. The V gene is TRBV7-8, the J gene TRBJ1-1, with 8 bases identical to TRBD1. Germline CDR1 is SGHVS and CDR2 is FQNEAQ. The junction had 7 bases not matched to a gene; V was cut back by 5 bases and J by 5 bases. This CDR3 has 14 amino acids. The CDR3, as DNA: TGTGCCAGCAGCCTAACGACAGGGGAGACTGAAGCTTTCTTT. Encoded protein: CASSLTTGETEAFF.

The rearrangement uses TRBV24-1 and TRBJ2-1, with 8 bases lining up with TRBD1. Unmatched junction bases numbered 10, after V lost 4 bases and J lost 6 bases. Germline CDR1 KGHDR, CDR2 SFDVKD. The CDR3 length is 16 residues. The CDR3 here is CATSENQGASLNEQFF. The CDR3 DNA reads TGTGCCACCAGTGAAAACCAGGGGGCTTCGCTCAATGAGCAGTTCTTC.

For this clonotype: Since a much larger clone is just one base distant, this may be a read error. The chain combines TRBV6-1 with TRBJ2-1, with 12 bases lining up with TRBD2. The V segment lost 6 bases and the J segment 9 bases; nucleotides outside the gene matches: 15. The germline V gene encodes CDR1 MNHNS and CDR2 SASEGT. The CDR3 has 17 residues. Here the CDR3 DNA reads TGTGCCAGCAGCCCTGGACTAGCGGGGTTTGGGCTCACTGAGCAGTTCTTC. As protein: CASSPGLAGFGLTEQFF.

There are many counts of this clonotype. The chain uses TRBV7-2 and TRBJ2-1; TRBD2 matches at 9 bases. Per the germline V gene, CDR1 is SGHTA and CDR2 is FQGNSA. The ends lost 5 bases at V and 5 bases at J; junction bases unmatched: 10. CDR3 size: 16 residues. CDR3 bases: TGTGCCAGCAGCCGACCGGGACTAGCCGGGCACAATGAGCAGTTCTTC. Translation gives CASSRPGLAGHNEQFF.

There are many counts of this clonotype. V gene TRBV20-1 combines with J gene TRBJ1-5; the D gene is possibly TRBD1 (6 bases). The germline V gene has CDR1 DFQATT and CDR2 SNEGSKA (reference sequence). The CDR3 is 16 residues long. The V and J ends lost 3 bases and 2 bases respectively, with 17 bases between them. This chain's CDR3 is CSASDRTYGGNQPQHF. The CDR3 DNA is TGCAGTGCTAGCGACAGGACCTATGGGGGCAATCAGCCCCAGCATTTT.

This clonotype has at least ten counts. V usage is TRBV29-1 and J usage is TRBJ2-5; the D gene could be TRBD1 or TRBD2 (6 bases each). Germline V gives CDR1 SQVTM, CDR2 ANQGSEA. The CDR3 has 14 amino acids. Trimming cost V 6 bases and J 2 bases, with 16 bases left between them. The CDR3 reads CSVSGGGMQETQYF. The CDR3 DNA reads TGCAGCGTCTCCGGGGGCGGGATGCAAGAGACCCAGTACTTC. Looking up the rest from reference TRBV29-1 and TRBJ2-5 gives the full variable domain: SAVISQKPSRDICQRGTSLTIQCQVDSQVTMMFWYRQQPGQSLTLIATANQGSEATYESGFVIDKFPISRPNLTFSTLTVSNMSPEDSSIYLCSVSGGGMQETQYFGPGTRLLVL.

Notes on this clonotype: This may stem from a read error, because a much larger clone lies one nucleotide away. The CDR3 here is CASSQIGALAKNIQYF. In nucleotides, the CDR3 is TGCGCCAGCAGCCAGATAGGGGCCTTAGCCAAAAACATTCAGTACTTC. The chain has TRBV4-1 and TRBJ2-4; possible D gene TRBD1, 5 bases. CDR3 size: 16 residues. V lost 3 bases and J lost 0, with 12 bases in between. Looked up from germline, CDR1 is MGHRA and CDR2 is YSYEKL.

This clonotype has a count of ten or more. V gene TRBV18 combines with J gene TRBJ2-7; D may be TRBD1 or TRBD2 (5 bases each). Deletions cut 2 bases from V and 2 bases from J, with 10 bases between. The CDR3 length is 14 residues. Germline V gene lookup returns CDR1 KGHSH and CDR2 LQKENI. CDR3 sequence (DNA): TGTGCCAGCTCACCAACCGGGGACCCCTACGAGCAGTACTTC. It codes for CASSPTGDPYEQYF.

On this clonotype: This may be a read error: a much more frequent sequence differs by one nucleotide. The chain has TRBV4-1 and TRBJ1-1; D is possibly TRBD1 (5 bases). Trimming shortened V by 1 base and J by 4 bases, and 19 bases separated the two germline ends. The CDR3 is 17 amino acids. Germline V CDR1 and CDR2: MGHRA, YSYEKL. Written as DNA, the CDR3 is TGCGCCAGCAGCCAAGCGACAGTACCGAGAGGTGTCACTGAAGCTTTCTTT. It encodes CASSQATVPRGVTEAFF.

This clonotype has a count of ten or more. This is likely a read error, given that the CDR3 carries no conserved phenylalanine or tryptophan at its end. The DNA is omitted, as the CDR3 cannot be located on it reliably, and the CDR3 follows TCRdb's listing. V usage is TRBV28 and J usage is TRBJ2-1; the table names TRBD1, a call not compared with the DNA. The CDR3 is 13 residues long, ends included. Germline CDR1 is MDHEN and CDR2 is SYDVKM. The CDR3 protein is CASSLRTGDRGQL.

This clonotype was observed a few times. The chain carries TRBV7-3 and TRBJ2-2; no firm D call. The V end lost 3 bases, the J end lost 0 bases, and 11 bases lay between the germline ends. In germline, CDR1 is SGHTA, CDR2 FQGTGA. The CDR3 sequence is 16 residues long. In nucleotides, the CDR3 is TGTGCCAGCAGCTTCCAAAGGCGTACGAACACCGGGGAGCTGTTTTTT. Translated: CASSFQRRTNTGELFF.